Below, 10 T cell receptor beta chains from the same sample are listed, as sequenced in a study of T cell responses to AZD1222 COVID-19 vaccine. Repertoires were generated with immunoSEQ multiplex PCR, while TCRdb's copy carries only in-frame clones and drops some. The sample gives about 180,000 clones, more than 70% of which show up once; 25% to 30% is in the top ten. Sample: peripheral blood, taken 28 days after the second AZD1222 dose. All receptors come from an adult who received the AZD1222 COVID-19 vaccine.

As concerns this clone: The junction differs from germline at one of its ends, possibly a read error. The chain couples TRBV4-2 to TRBJ1-4; D gene unclear. Germline loops: CDR1 LGHNA, CDR2 YNFKEQ. This CDR3 comprises 15 residues. The CDR3 DNA is TGTGCCAGCAGTCAAGGGTCAGCCTCTAATGAAAAACTGTTTTTT. This sequence encodes CASSQGSASNEKLFF.

The chain couples TRBV27 to TRBJ2-7; a possible D gene is TRBD2 (5 bases). V lost 3 bases to trimming and J lost 3 bases, with 12 bases between them. The CDR3 extends over 14 amino acids. The germline V gene encodes CDR1 MNHEY and CDR2 SMNVEV (reference sequence). The CDR3, as DNA: TGTGCCAGCAGTTTGAGGGCCCCCCTCTACGAGCAGTACTTC. Its translation: CASSLRAPLYEQYF.

The chain uses TRBV7-2 and TRBJ2-4; maybe TRBD1 (5 bases). Germline assignment: CDR1 SGHTA and CDR2 FQGNSA. V shed 5 bases and J shed 0 bases, with 11 bases lying between them. This CDR3 has 15 amino acids. CDR3 protein: CASSLVGLAKNIQYF. CDR3 DNA: TGTGCCAGCAGCCTTGTGGGGCTAGCCAAAAACATTCAGTACTTC.

CDR3 protein: CASSPSYQTYEQYF. The CDR3 DNA reads as TGCGCCAGCAGCCCCTCCTACCAGACCTACGAGCAGTACTTC. The J gene is TRBJ2-7, the V gene TRBV5-1; D is unclear. V was pared by 4 bases and J by 2 bases, with 13 bases between. The CDR3 contains 14 residues. Germline-derived CDR1 and CDR2 are SGHRS and YFSETQ.

The chain has TRBV27 and TRBJ2-4, with 7 bases that match TRBD1. V gave up 9 bases and J gave up 1 base; unmatched junction bases: 3. Germline CDR1 MNHEY, CDR2 SMNVEV (reference sequence). The CDR3 consists of 13 residues. CDR3 amino acids: CARKTGAKNIQYF. CDR3 DNA sequence: TGTGCCAGGAAGACAGGGGCCAAAAACATTCAGTACTTC.

The chain carries TRBV28 and TRBJ1-5, with 9 bases aligning to TRBD1. J lost 1 base, V lost 4 bases, and 5 bases had no gene match. From germline, CDR1 is MDHEN and CDR2 SYDVKM. This CDR3 is 16 amino acids long. The CDR3 nucleotides read TGTGCCAGCAGTTCCTGGACAGGGGTGAGCAATCAGCCCCAGCATTTT. This codes for CASSSWTGVSNQPQHF. The entire variable domain, with the rest obtained from reference TRBV28 and TRBJ1-5, is as follows: DVKVTQSSRYLVKRTGEKVFLECVQDMDHENMFWYRQDPGLGLRLIYFSYDVKMKEKGDIPEGYSVSREKKERFSLILESASTNQTSMYLCASSSWTGVSNQPQHFGDGTRLSIL.

The chain links TRBV7-2 to TRBJ2-1; a possible D gene is TRBD1 (6 bases). The CDR3 spans 13 residues. Deletions cut 6 bases from V and 9 bases from J, with 15 bases between. Germline CDR1 reads SGHTA; CDR2 reads FQGNSA. DNA for the CDR3: TGTGCCAGCAGTTCAGCACAGGGTCGTGAGCAGTTCTTC. Its translation: CASSSAQGREQFF.

The rearrangement joins TRBV19 to TRBJ1-1; D remains ambiguous. V was trimmed by 1 base and J by 5 bases, leaving 14 bases between them. The CDR3 is made up of 15 amino acids. Germline V lookup: CDR1 LNHDA, CDR2 SQIVND (reference sequence). CDR3 in amino acids: CASSIVQGPGTEAFF. CDR3 DNA sequence: TGTGCCAGTAGTATAGTACAAGGCCCTGGGACTGAAGCTTTCTTT.

The chain couples TRBV2 to TRBJ2-5, with 12 bases lining up with TRBD2. The CDR3 spans 16 residues. V lost 4 bases to trimming and J lost 1 base; unmatched junction nucleotides: 4. Per germline, CDR1 SNHLY and CDR2 FYNNEI. The CDR3 nucleotides are TGTGCCAGCAGTGCGGTGACTAGCGGGAGCCAAGAGACCCAGTACTTC. The encoded protein is CASSAVTSGSQETQYF. The variable domain in full, with the rest retrieved from reference TRBV2 and TRBJ2-5, is EPEVTQTPSHQVTQMGQEVILRCVPISNHLYFYWYRQILGQKVEFLVSFYNNEISEKSEIFDDQFSVERPDGSNFTLKIRSTKLEDSAMYFCASSAVTSGSQETQYFGPGTRLLVL.

CDR3 coding DNA: TGTGCCAGCAGCAGGACTAGGGGGAGGGTGACTAACAATGAGCAGTTCTTC. Translating it yields CASSRTRGRVTNNEQFF. The rearrangement joins TRBV7-2 to TRBJ2-1, with a weak D call TRBD2 (7 bases). The germline V and J ends were trimmed by 5 bases and 5 bases, with 22 bases remaining between them. The CDR3 has 17 residues. Per germline, CDR1 SGHTA and CDR2 FQGNSA. Supplemented by reference TRBV7-2 and TRBJ2-1, the full variable domain reads GAGVSQSPSNKVTEKGKDVELRCDPISGHTALYWYRQSLGQGLEFLIYFQGNSAPDKSGLPSDRFSAERTGGSVSTLTIQRTQQEDSAVYLCASSRTRGRVTNNEQFFGPGTRLTVL.